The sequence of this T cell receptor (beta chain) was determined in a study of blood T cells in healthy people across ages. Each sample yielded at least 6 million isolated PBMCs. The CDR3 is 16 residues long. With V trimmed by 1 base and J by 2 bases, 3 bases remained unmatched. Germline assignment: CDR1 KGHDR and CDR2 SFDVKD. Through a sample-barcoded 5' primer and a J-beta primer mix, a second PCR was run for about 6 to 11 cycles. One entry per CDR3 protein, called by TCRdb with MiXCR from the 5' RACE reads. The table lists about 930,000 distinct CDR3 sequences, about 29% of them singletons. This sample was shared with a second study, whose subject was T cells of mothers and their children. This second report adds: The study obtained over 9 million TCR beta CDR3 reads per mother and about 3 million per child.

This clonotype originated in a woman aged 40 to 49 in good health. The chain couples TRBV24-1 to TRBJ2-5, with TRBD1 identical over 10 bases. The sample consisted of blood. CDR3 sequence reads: CATSDFGTGEQETQYF. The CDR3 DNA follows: TGTGCCACCAGTGATTTCGGGACAGGGGAACAAGAGACCCAGTACTTC.